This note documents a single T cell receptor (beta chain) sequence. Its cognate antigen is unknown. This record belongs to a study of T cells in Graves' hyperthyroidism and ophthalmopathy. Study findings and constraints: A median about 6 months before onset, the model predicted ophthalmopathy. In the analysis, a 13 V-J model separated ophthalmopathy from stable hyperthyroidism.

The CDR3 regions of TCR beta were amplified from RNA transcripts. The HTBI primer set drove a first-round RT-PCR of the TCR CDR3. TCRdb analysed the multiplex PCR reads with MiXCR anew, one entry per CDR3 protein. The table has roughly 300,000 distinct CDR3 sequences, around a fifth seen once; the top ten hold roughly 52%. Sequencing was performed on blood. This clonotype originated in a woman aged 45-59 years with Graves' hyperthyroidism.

The CDR3 spells CASSADRNSNQPQHF. CDR3 bases: TGTGCCAGCAGTGCCGACAGGAATAGCAATCAGCCCCAGCATTTT. The chain uses TRBV6-1 and TRBJ1-5; D might be TRBD1 (6 bases). V was shortened by 4 bases and J by 0 bases, with 10 bases between the two germline ends. The CDR3 has 15 amino acids. CDR1 and CDR2 from the germline V gene are MNHNS and SASEGT.